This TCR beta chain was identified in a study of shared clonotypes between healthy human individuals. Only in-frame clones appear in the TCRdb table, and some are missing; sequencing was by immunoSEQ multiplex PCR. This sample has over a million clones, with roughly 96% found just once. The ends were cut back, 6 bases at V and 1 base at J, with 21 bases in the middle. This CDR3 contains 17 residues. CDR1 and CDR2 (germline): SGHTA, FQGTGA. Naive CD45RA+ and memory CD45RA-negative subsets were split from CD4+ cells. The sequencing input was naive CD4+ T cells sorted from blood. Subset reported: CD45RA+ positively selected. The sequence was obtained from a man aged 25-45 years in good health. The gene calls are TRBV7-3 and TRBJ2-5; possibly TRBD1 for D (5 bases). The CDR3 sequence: CASSQAQGVGFQETQYF. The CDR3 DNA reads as TGTGCCAGCAGTCAGGCTCAGGGTGTGGGCTTCCAAGAGACCCAGTACTTC.